The subject of this entry is one TCR beta chain. The antigen remains unidentified. Trimming removed 0 bases from V and 6 bases from J, with 7 bases in between. This CDR3 spans 12 amino acids. CDR1 is SGHRS, CDR2 YFSETQ, per germline. The data were taken from a study of cytomegalovirus exposure and HLA in healthy donors. For the study at large: A prior study identified 117 million unique TCR beta sequences from roughly 180 million T cells. The early release's HLA-typed donors yielded 78 million or so unique TCRs. Study results and caveats: Several of the most significant clusters appeared, in a later analysis, to be linked to common viral pathogens.

Healthy bone marrow donors supplied every sample. PCR amplification relied on 60 Vbeta primers (plus 13 Jbeta primers). The protocol was immunoSEQ multiplex PCR, while the TCRdb copy is restricted to in-frame clones and leaves out a portion. The sample consists of 98,000 or so clones, around three quarters of them appearing once. The TCR comes from a man aged 40-49 years in good health and CMV-seronegative. The chain recombines TRBV5-1 with TRBJ2-7; D is uncertain. Sequenced material: PBMCs. CDR3 nucleotides: TGCGCCAGCAGCTTGGTAGGCGGCGAGCAGTACTTC. It yields the protein CASSLVGGEQYF.